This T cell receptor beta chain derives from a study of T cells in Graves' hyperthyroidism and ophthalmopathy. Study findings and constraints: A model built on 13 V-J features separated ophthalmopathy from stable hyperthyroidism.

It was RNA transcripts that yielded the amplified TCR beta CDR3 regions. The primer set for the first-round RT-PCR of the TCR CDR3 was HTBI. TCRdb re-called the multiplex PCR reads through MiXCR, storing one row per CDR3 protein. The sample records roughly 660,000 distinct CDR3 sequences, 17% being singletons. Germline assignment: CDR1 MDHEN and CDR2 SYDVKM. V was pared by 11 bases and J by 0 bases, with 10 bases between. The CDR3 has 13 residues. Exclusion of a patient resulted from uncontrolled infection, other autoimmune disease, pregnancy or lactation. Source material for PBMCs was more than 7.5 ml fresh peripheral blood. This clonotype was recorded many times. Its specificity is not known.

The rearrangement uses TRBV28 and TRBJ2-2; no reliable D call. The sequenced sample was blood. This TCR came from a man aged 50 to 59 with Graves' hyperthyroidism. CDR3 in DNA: TGTGCCGGCGTTTCGGCGAACACCGGGGAGCTGTTTTTT. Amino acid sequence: CAGVSANTGELFF.